Listed here are 13 T cell receptor beta chains from one sample, sequenced in a study of neoadjuvant anti-PD-1 for oral cavity cancer. TCRdb keeps only in-frame clones here, not all; method: immunoSEQ multiplex PCR. The repertoire holds about 14,000 clones, with 60% to 70% as singletons. Sequenced material: PBMCs, taken before nivolumab (anti-PD-1) treatment. Receptors were obtained from a person aged 40 to 85 with oral cavity squamous cell carcinoma.

In DNA, the CDR3 is TGCGCCAGCAGCTTGTCTTCTAGCGGGAGGATGGTTAGCACAGATACGCAGTATTTT. This sequence encodes CASSLSSSGRMVSTDTQYF. The chain has TRBV5-1 and TRBJ2-3, with 11 bases matching TRBD2. V lost 1 base and J lost 0; bases outside the gene matches: 10. This CDR3 contains 19 residues. Germline CDR1 SGHRS, CDR2 YFSETQ.

The chain recombines TRBV12-5 with TRBJ1-1; 7 bases line up with TRBD1. CDR3 length equals 16 residues. Germline lookup yields CDR1 LGHNT and CDR2 FRNRAP. J was trimmed by 3 bases and V by 3 bases; bases with no gene match: 10. The CDR3 reads CASGFAPDRVYTEAFF. CDR3 bases: TGTGCTAGTGGTTTTGCCCCTGACAGGGTGTACACTGAAGCTTTCTTT.

V and J are TRBV7-9 and TRBJ1-4; D is undetermined. CDR3 length: 15 residues. Trimming cost V 4 bases and J 0 bases, with 9 bases left between them. CDR1 is SEHNR, CDR2 FQNEAQ, per germline (reference sequence). The CDR3 region is CASSSPGSTNEKLFF. The CDR3 bases are TGTGCCAGCAGCTCCCCGGGCTCAACTAATGAAAAACTGTTTTTT. Variable domain in full (rest from reference TRBV7-9 and TRBJ1-4): DTGVSQNPRHKITKRGQNVTFRCDPISEHNRLYWYRQTLGQGPEFLTYFQNEAQLEKSRLLSDRFSAERPKGSFSTLEIQRTEQGDSAMYLCASSSPGSTNEKLFFGSGTQLSVL.

The CDR3 is CASSLLLTDEQYF. The CDR3 nucleotides read TGTGCCAGCAGTTTACTCTTGACGGACGAGCAGTACTTC. The chain links TRBV28 to TRBJ2-7; D unclear. Germline CDR1 is MDHEN and CDR2 is SYDVKM. V was trimmed by 2 bases and J by 5 bases, leaving 10 bases between them. CDR3 length: 13 residues. The full variable domain, its missing parts supplied by reference TRBV28 and TRBJ2-7, is DVKVTQSSRYLVKRTGEKVFLECVQDMDHENMFWYRQDPGLGLRLIYFSYDVKMKEKGDIPEGYSVSREKKERFSLILESASTNQTSMYLCASSLLLTDEQYFGPGTRLTVT.

CDR3 region: CASTSDRASAEAFF. As DNA, the CDR3 is TGTGCCAGTACCTCGGACAGGGCAAGCGCTGAAGCTTTCTTT. The chain uses TRBV19 and TRBJ1-1, with 8 bases matching TRBD1. Germline loops: CDR1 LNHDA, CDR2 SQIVND (reference sequence). The CDR3 spans 14 residues. The ends lost 7 bases at V and 6 bases at J; junction bases unmatched: 10. Full variable domain (outside the CDR3, taken from reference TRBV19 and TRBJ1-1): DGGITQSPKYLFRKEGQNVTLSCEQNLNHDAMYWYRQDPGQGLRLIYYSQIVNDFQKGDIAEGYSVSREKKESFPLTVTSAQKNPTAFYLCASTSDRASAEAFFGQGTRLTVV.

The chain uses TRBV15 and TRBJ1-2; tentative D call: TRBD1 (5 bases). The CDR3 runs 14 residues. V gave up 8 bases and J gave up 7 bases, with 20 bases separating them. Germline V gene sequence: CDR1 LNHNV, CDR2 YYDKDF (reference sequence). The CDR3 nucleotides read TGTGCCACCCTCGGGGGTTGGCCGGCCTTTGGCTACACCTTC. It encodes CATLGGWPAFGYTF.

The rearrangement links TRBV2 to TRBJ1-2; D ambiguous. Trimming stripped 6 bases from V and 0 bases from J, with 11 bases between. The CDR3 consists of 14 residues. Germline V gene data show CDR1 as SNHLY and CDR2 as FYNNEI. CDR3 DNA: TGTGCCAGCAGGGATGGACGGTCTAACTATGGCTACACCTTC. Translating gives CASRDGRSNYGYTF.

V usage is TRBV27 and J usage is TRBJ2-7, with 12 nucleotides matching TRBD2. V dropped 3 bases and J dropped 5; count of bases not matched to a gene: 5. The CDR3 sequence is 15 residues long. CDR1 and CDR2 (germline): MNHEY, SMNVEV (reference sequence). The CDR3 protein is CASSFLRTSGNEQYF. The CDR3 DNA follows: TGTGCCAGCAGTTTCCTCCGGACTAGCGGGAACGAGCAGTACTTC.

This clone was detected only once. V usage is TRBV5-1 and J usage is TRBJ2-5, with 9 bases identical to TRBD2. The CDR3 totals 14 residues. Trimming removed 6 bases from V and 1 base from J; junction bases left unmatched: 4. Germline loops: CDR1 SGHRS, CDR2 YFSETQ. In DNA, the CDR3 is TGCGCCAGCAAGTCTAGCGGGACCCAAGAGACCCAGTACTTC. It codes for CASKSSGTQETQYF.

The chain has TRBV4-2 and TRBJ2-3; D could derive from TRBD1 or TRBD2 (6 bases each). Trimming removed 0 bases from V and 5 bases from J, with 12 bases in between. Germline loops: CDR1 LGHNA, CDR2 YNFKEQ. The length of the CDR3 is 15 residues. CDR3 sequence reads: CASSQDTGAGDTQYF. CDR3 coding DNA: TGTGCCAGCAGCCAAGATACGGGGGCAGGAGATACGCAGTATTTT.

The genes are TRBV10-3 and TRBJ1-1; 8 bases are a match to TRBD1. Trimming took 6 bases from V and 6 from J; bases not matched to a gene: 18. The germline V gene encodes CDR1 ENHRY and CDR2 SYGVKD. This CDR3 is built from 17 residues. CDR3 coding DNA: TGTGCCATCAGAGAACGTCCCGGGACAGGTTCGGGGGCTGAAGCTTTCTTT. This codes for CAIRERPGTGSGAEAFF.

This rearrangement joins TRBV7-9 to TRBJ2-2; D remains unclear. The CDR3 spans 15 residues. Germline V gene sequence: CDR1 SEHNR, CDR2 FQNEAQ (reference sequence). Trimming removed 3 bases at V and 4 bases at J, with 12 bases between. DNA of the CDR3: TGTGCCAGCAGCTTTACGTCATCCTCCACCGGGGAGCTGTTTTTT. It codes for CASSFTSSSTGELFF. Together with reference TRBV7-9 and TRBJ2-2, the CDR3 gives the full variable domain: DTGVSQNPRHKITKRGQNVTFRCDPISEHNRLYWYRQTLGQGPEFLTYFQNEAQLEKSRLLSDRFSAERPKGSFSTLEIQRTEQGDSAMYLCASSFTSSSTGELFFGEGSRLTVL.

The CDR3 region has the DNA TGTGCCAGCAGCCCCGTGCACACCGGGGAGCTGTTTTTT. Its protein is CASSPVHTGELFF. The chain joins TRBV7-8 to TRBJ2-2, with D unclear. Germline-derived CDR1 and CDR2 are SGHVS and FQNEAQ. The V end was cut by 5 bases, the J end by 3 bases, with 7 bases between. This CDR3 contains 13 residues.